What follows is one TCR beta chain and its context. Antigen specificity is unknown. Germline CDR1 reads WNHNN; CDR2 reads SYGVQD (reference sequence). With V trimmed by 0 bases and J by 6 bases, 3 bases remained unmatched. The CDR3 has 15 amino acids. The sample originates from a study of cytomegalovirus exposure and HLA in healthy donors. Overall study results and limits: Clonal expansion, a later analysis showed, was greater in HLA-associated TCR beta chains than in equally common others. DRB1 showed the most TCR associations and HLA-C the fewest in a later analysis, as rates varied by HLA locus. TCR beta V- and J-gene trimming was later associated with a missense DCLRE1C variant.

It was with 60 Vbeta and 13 Jbeta primers that the PCR ran. The method was immunoSEQ multiplex PCR; TCRdb's version includes in-frame clones alone and lacks a portion of them. The sample has approximately 74,000 clones, less than 80% seen once. What was sequenced was PBMCs. The TCR originated in a woman aged 40 to 50 in good health and CMV-seronegative. The chain uses TRBV10-1 and TRBJ2-7; 12 bases match TRBD2. The CDR3 loop is CASSESTSGSSEQYF. CDR3 nucleotides: TGCGCCAGCAGTGAGTCGACTAGCGGGAGTAGCGAGCAGTACTTC.